Below are 23 T cell receptor beta chains sequenced from a single sample in a study of T cell responses to AZD1222 COVID-19 vaccine. This table comes from immunoSEQ multiplex PCR, and its TCRdb copy is limited to in-frame clones, with some not included. Among some 150,000 clones, approximately 92% were seen once, and the ten largest hold 2.5% to 4%. This specimen consisted of peripheral blood, obtained 28 days after the second AZD1222 dose. These receptors all stem from an adult who received the AZD1222 COVID-19 vaccine.

The J gene is TRBJ1-4, the V gene TRBV27; D is unresolved. This CDR3 has 14 amino acids. Per the germline V gene, CDR1 is MNHEY and CDR2 is SMNVEV (reference sequence). Trimming removed 2 bases from V and 0 bases from J, with 4 bases in between. CDR3 sequence reads: CASSLQSTNEKLFF. CDR3 nucleotides: TGTGCCAGCAGTTTACAGTCAACTAATGAAAAACTGTTTTTT.

CDR3 coding DNA: TGTGCCAGCAGCCAAGAACCCCCCACTAGCGCCTGGGGCACGCAGTATTTT. It codes for CASSQEPPTSAWGTQYF. The chain couples TRBV14 to TRBJ2-3, with TRBD2 matching 7 bases. J gave up 9 bases and V 0 bases, and 15 bases lay outside the gene matches. The CDR3 covers 17 residues. Per germline, CDR1 SGHDN and CDR2 FVKESK.

The chain couples TRBV7-9 to TRBJ2-1, with 13 bases aligning to TRBD2. V was pared by 1 base and J by 7 bases, with 13 bases of the junction left unmatched. This CDR3 comprises 19 residues. CDR1 SEHNR and CDR2 FQNEAQ come from the germline V gene (reference sequence). The CDR3 here is CASSLGWTSGRLRGNEQFF. The CDR3 DNA reads TGTGCCAGCAGCTTAGGATGGACTAGCGGGAGATTGAGGGGGAATGAGCAGTTCTTC.

The chain joins TRBV5-1 to TRBJ2-1, with 14 bases matching TRBD2. This CDR3 is built from 17 residues. Germline CDR1 and CDR2: SGHRS and YFSETQ. J was trimmed by 1 base and V by 4 bases; bases with no gene match: 4. DNA for the CDR3: TGCGCCAGCAGCCCCCGACTAGCGGGAGGGTCCTACAATGAGCAGTTCTTC. Protein: CASSPRLAGGSYNEQFF. Variable domain in full (rest from reference TRBV5-1 and TRBJ2-1): KAGVTQTPRYLIKTRGQQVTLSCSPISGHRSVSWYQQTPGQGLQFLFEYFSETQRNKGNFPGRFSGRQFSNSRSEMNVSTLELGDSALYLCASSPRLAGGSYNEQFFGPGTRLTVL.

The chain combines TRBV9 with TRBJ2-1; D unclear. Trimming took 0 bases from V and 0 from J, leaving 7 bases between them. The length of the CDR3 is 15 residues. CDR1 and CDR2 (germline): SGDLS, YYNGEE. This chain's CDR3 is CASSVARSSYNEQFF. The CDR3, as DNA: TGTGCCAGCAGCGTAGCCCGGAGCTCCTACAATGAGCAGTTCTTC.

CDR3 DNA sequence: TGTGCCAGCAGCTCATCCTGGGTCGGGGCCAACGTCCTGACTTTC. Protein product: CASSSSWVGANVLTF. This chain links TRBV11-3 with TRBJ2-6; D is undetermined. The V gene lost 4 bases and the J gene lost 4 bases, with 11 bases spanning the gap. This CDR3 has 15 residues. Germline V CDR1 and CDR2: SGHNT, YENEEA.

This chain uses TRBV28 with TRBJ1-6; no reliable D call. The CDR3 covers 15 residues. Trimming shortened V by 5 bases and J by 0 bases, and 8 bases separated the two germline ends. Germline V lookup: CDR1 MDHEN, CDR2 SYDVKM. The CDR3 DNA reads TGTGCCAGCAGTATCTCAACCTCCTATAATTCACCCCTCCACTTT. Residues: CASSISTSYNSPLHF.

The chain employs TRBV7-2 and TRBJ1-4, with a weak D call TRBD1 (5 bases). This CDR3 comprises 16 residues. V gave up 6 bases and J gave up 2 bases, with 16 bases separating them. Germline V gene lookup returns CDR1 SGHTA and CDR2 FQGNSA. CDR3 loop: CASSTQGRSTNEKLFF. CDR3 nucleotide sequence: TGTGCCAGCAGTACGCAGGGTCGGTCGACTAATGAAAAACTGTTTTTT. The variable domain in full, with the rest retrieved from reference TRBV7-2 and TRBJ1-4, is GAGVSQSPSNKVTEKGKDVELRCDPISGHTALYWYRQSLGQGLEFLIYFQGNSAPDKSGLPSDRFSAERTGGSVSTLTIQRTQQEDSAVYLCASSTQGRSTNEKLFFGSGTQLSVL.

V gene TRBV6-5 combines with J gene TRBJ2-5; 8 bases match TRBD2. CDR3 length: 13 residues. V was clipped by 6 bases and J by 4 bases; unmatched bases: 4. Looked up from germline, CDR1 is MNHEY and CDR2 is SVGAGI. CDR3 sequence (DNA): TGTGCCAGCAGCGGGAGGGCCTCAGAGACCCAGTACTTC. Protein product: CASSGRASETQYF.

This clone was observed a handful of times. The V gene is TRBV29-1, the J gene TRBJ1-1; D may be TRBD1 (5 bases). Trimming took 6 bases from V and 6 from J, leaving 14 bases between them. This CDR3 is built from 12 residues. In germline, CDR1 is SQVTM, CDR2 ANQGSEA. CDR3 region: CSVSPGRPEAFF. The CDR3 nucleotides read TGCAGCGTGTCGCCGGGACGCCCTGAAGCTTTCTTT.

The rearrangement uses TRBV27 and TRBJ1-5; TRBD1 agrees at 8 bases. This CDR3 has 16 amino acids. Unmatched junction bases numbered 6, after V lost 1 base and J lost 4 bases. Looked up from germline, CDR1 is MNHEY and CDR2 is SMNVEV (reference sequence). The DNA for the CDR3 is TGTGCCAGCAGTTTATTGGGCAGGGGGCATAATCAGCCCCAGCATTTT. Translation: CASSLLGRGHNQPQHF.

J is TRBJ1-1 and V is TRBV11-2; 9 bases line up with TRBD1. The CDR3 contains 15 residues. V shed 1 base, J shed 5 bases, and the junction held 5 bases outside the gene matches. CDR1 and CDR2 (germline): SGHAT, FQNNGV. The CDR3 sequence is CASSLGGTGRTEAFF. DNA for the CDR3: TGTGCCAGCAGCTTAGGGGGGACAGGGAGGACTGAAGCTTTCTTT.

V and J are TRBV3-1 (or the pseudogene TRBV3-2) and TRBJ2-1; 10 nucleotides match TRBD2. Trimming took 3 bases from V and 9 from J; bases not matched to a gene: 8. CDR3 length equals 15 residues. Germline V gene sequence: CDR1 LGHDT, CDR2 YNNKEL (reference sequence). The DNA of the CDR3 is TGTGCCAGCAGCCAGGGTCTAGCGGGAGATCGTGAGCAGTTCTTC. It yields the protein CASSQGLAGDREQFF.

The CDR3 loop is CASSPLGGSSYEQYF. The CDR3 DNA reads as TGTGCCAGCAGCCCTCTTGGGGGGAGCTCCTACGAGCAGTACTTC. V and J are TRBV7-9 and TRBJ2-7; maybe TRBD2 (6 bases). Germline CDR1 SEHNR, CDR2 FQNEAQ (reference sequence). The CDR3 is made up of 15 amino acids. V dropped 5 bases and J dropped 0 bases, with 14 bases sitting between them.

The rearrangement uses TRBV30 and TRBJ1-2; D is perhaps TRBD1 (5 bases). The CDR3 runs 15 residues. Germline CDR1 reads GTSNPN; CDR2 reads SVGIG (reference sequence). Trimming took 1 base from V and 8 from J, leaving 20 bases between them. DNA of the CDR3: TGTGCCTGGAGTGCGGAGGGACGGACTACAGCCGGCTACACCTTC. Residues: CAWSAEGRTTAGYTF.

The chain is built from TRBV5-4 and TRBJ2-3, with 8 bases that match TRBD2. Germline trimming cut 5 bases from V and 6 bases from J; bases unmatched to any gene: 5. Looked up from germline, CDR1 is SGHNT and CDR2 is YYREEE (reference sequence). This CDR3 contains 13 residues. The DNA of the CDR3 is TGTGCCAGCAGGACTAGCGAGTCGGATACGCAGTATTTT. Protein product: CASRTSESDTQYF.

V and J are TRBV11-3 and TRBJ2-1, with no clear D. This CDR3 is 14 amino acids long. Germline CDR1 is SGHNT and CDR2 is YENEEA. Deletions cut 0 bases from V and 6 bases from J, with 9 bases between. CDR3 sequence reads: CASSLDPETNEQFF. The CDR3 coding sequence is TGTGCCAGCAGCTTAGACCCGGAGACCAATGAGCAGTTCTTC.

The chain is built from TRBV9 and TRBJ2-1; 12 nucleotides align to TRBD2. The ends lost 3 bases at V and 8 bases at J; junction bases unmatched: 6. Germline CDR1 and CDR2: SGDLS and YYNGEE. The length of the CDR3 is 15 residues. This chain's CDR3 is CASSGLAGVPHEQFF. Written as DNA, the CDR3 is TGTGCCAGCAGCGGACTAGCGGGAGTCCCCCATGAGCAGTTCTTC.

This clone was found once. The CDR3 nucleotides are TGTGCCATCAGTGAGTCGTTAACAGCTAACTATGGCTACACCTTC. This sequence encodes CAISESLTANYGYTF. The chain is built from TRBV10-3 and TRBJ1-2; D gene uncertain. Germline V gene lookup returns CDR1 ENHRY and CDR2 SYGVKD. The length of the CDR3 is 15 residues. V lost 0 bases and J 0 bases, leaving 8 bases between the germline ends.

V gene TRBV25-1 combines with J gene TRBJ2-3; 7 positions agree with TRBD1. J gave up 0 bases and V 6 bases, and 9 bases lay outside the gene matches. The CDR3 has 16 residues. The germline V gene has CDR1 MGHDK and CDR2 SYGVNS. In nucleotides, the CDR3 is TGTGCCAGCAGAGCAACTCCGGGACAGAGCACAGATACGCAGTATTTT. Amino acid sequence: CASRATPGQSTDTQYF. Complete variable domain (other parts from reference TRBV25-1 and TRBJ2-3): EADIYQTPRYLVIGTGKKITLECSQTMGHDKMYWYQQDPGMELHLIHYSYGVNSTEKGDLSSESTVSRIRTEHFPLTLESARPSHTSQYLCASRATPGQSTDTQYFGPGTRLTVL.

The V call is TRBV2, the J call TRBJ1-1, with TRBD1 as a possible D gene (6 bases). Germline V gene lookup returns CDR1 SNHLY and CDR2 FYNNEI. V was cut by 3 bases and J by 1 base, with 12 bases left in between. The CDR3 is made up of 15 amino acids. CDR3 residues: CASSDQGIRNTEAFF. For the CDR3, the DNA is TGTGCCAGCAGTGATCAGGGGATTAGGAACACTGAAGCTTTCTTT.

This clone has only a few counts. The chain employs TRBV27 and TRBJ1-5; D not resolved. This CDR3 contains 11 residues. Germline CDR1 and CDR2: MNHEY and SMNVEV (reference sequence). Trimming took off 4 bases at V and 4 bases at J, with 2 bases between the two ends. The DNA of the CDR3 is TGTGCCAGCAGTTCTAATCAGCCCCAGCATTTT. This gives the protein CASSSNQPQHF.

This chain uses TRBV7-9 with TRBJ1-5; D not resolved. CDR3 length: 13 residues. Trimming cost V 2 bases and J 7 bases, with 9 bases left between them. From germline, CDR1 is SEHNR and CDR2 FQNEAQ (reference sequence). For the CDR3, the DNA is TGTGCCAGCAGCTTAACCGGCAGCCAGCCCCAGCATTTT. Translation gives CASSLTGSQPQHF.